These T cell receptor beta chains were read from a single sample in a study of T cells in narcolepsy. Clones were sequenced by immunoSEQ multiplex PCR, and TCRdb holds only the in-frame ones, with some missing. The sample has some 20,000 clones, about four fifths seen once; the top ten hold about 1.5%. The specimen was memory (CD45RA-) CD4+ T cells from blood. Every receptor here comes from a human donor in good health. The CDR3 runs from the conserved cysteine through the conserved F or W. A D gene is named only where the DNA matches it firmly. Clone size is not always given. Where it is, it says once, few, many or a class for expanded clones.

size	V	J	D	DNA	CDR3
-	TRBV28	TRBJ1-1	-	TGTGCCAGCAGTTTAGCGGGCCCGGAGACTGAAGCTTTCTTT	CASSLAGPETEAFF
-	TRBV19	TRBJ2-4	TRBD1	TGTGCCAGTAGTATTCCGGGACAGGGGAGTTACAAAAACATTCAGTACTTC	CASSIPGQGSYKNIQYF
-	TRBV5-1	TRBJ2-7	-	TGCGCCAGCAGCTTGGCAGGGAGGCCCTACGAGCAGTACTTC	CASSLAGRPYEQYF
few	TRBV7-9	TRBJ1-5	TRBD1	TGTGCCAGCAGCTTAGGGGACAGGGGCAATCAGCCCCAGCATTTT	CASSLGDRGNQPQHF
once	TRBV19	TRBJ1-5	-	TGTGCCAGTAGTGGGGGCGGCAGGGCGCTCTCCGGACAGCCCCAGCATTTT	CASSGGGRALSGQPQHF
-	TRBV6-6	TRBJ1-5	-	TGTGCCAGCAGTTACGACGAGGGGAATCAGCCCCAGCATTTT	CASSYDEGNQPQHF
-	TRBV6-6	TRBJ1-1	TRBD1	TGTGCCAGCAGTTACTCCGGACAGGGCTCCACTGAAGCTTTCTTT	CASSYSGQGSTEAFF
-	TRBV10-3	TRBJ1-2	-	TGTGCCATCAGTGAGCGGGCAGGGGAGGATGGCTACACCTTC	CAISERAGEDGYTF
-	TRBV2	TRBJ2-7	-	TGTGCCAGCGGGCAGGGGACCTACGAGCAGTACTTC	CASGQGTYEQYF
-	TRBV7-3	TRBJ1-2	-	TGTGCCAGCAGCCCCGTAGTCGGGATCGGCTACACCTTC	CASSPVVGIGYTF
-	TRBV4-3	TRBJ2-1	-	TGCGCCAGCAGCCGCTACATATGGACAGATAGTTCCTACAATGAGCAGTTCTTC	CASSRYIWTDSSYNEQFF
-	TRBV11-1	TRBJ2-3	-	TGTGCCAGCAGCTCACCCCCCGGCCTTACGCAGTATTTT	CASSSPPGLTQYF
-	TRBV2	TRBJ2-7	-	TGTGCCAGCAAAGACCCAGTTGACAGTCCCTACGAGCAGTACTTC	CASKDPVDSPYEQYF
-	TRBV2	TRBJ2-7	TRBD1	TGTGCCAGCAGTAGAAATTCGGGACAGACCTACGAGCAGTACTTC	CASSRNSGQTYEQYF
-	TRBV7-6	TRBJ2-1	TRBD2	TGTGCCAGCAGCCCCGGGGGGATGGTAAATGAGCAGTTCTTC	CASSPGGMVNEQFF
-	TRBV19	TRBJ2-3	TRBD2	TGTGCCAGTAGAACTAGCGGTAGCACAGATACGCAGTATTTT	CASRTSGSTDTQYF
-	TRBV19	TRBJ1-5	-	TGTGCCAGTAGCCAGGGAAAGGGGCCCCAGCATTTT	CASSQGKGPQHF
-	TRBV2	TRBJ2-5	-	TGTGCCAGCACGCGGGACTCCTCGAGATTACAAGAGACCCAGTACTTC	CASTRDSSRLQETQYF
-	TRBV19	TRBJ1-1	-	TGTGCCAGTAGTATCCAGGGCTTGGGGGTTGGTGAAGCTTTCTTT	CASSIQGLGVGEAFF
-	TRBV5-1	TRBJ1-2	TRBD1	TGCGCCAGCAGTAGAGGGGGACAGGCCGCTAGCTATGGCTACACCTTC	CASSRGGQAASYGYTF
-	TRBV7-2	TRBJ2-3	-	TGTGCCAGCAGCCGAGGCCCTAGCACAGATACGCAGTATTTT	CASSRGPSTDTQYF
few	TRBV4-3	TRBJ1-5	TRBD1	TGCGCCAGCAGCCAAAACAGGGGTCAGCCCCAGCATTTT	CASSQNRGQPQHF
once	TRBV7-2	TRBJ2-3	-	TGTGCCAGCAGCTTAGCACTAGTAGCAGATACGCAGTATTTT	CASSLALVADTQYF
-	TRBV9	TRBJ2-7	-	TGTGCCAGCAGCCCCACGGGCCTCGGGCCCGAGCAGTACTTC	CASSPTGLGPEQYF
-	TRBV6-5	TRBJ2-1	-	TGTGCCAGCAGTTACTCGAGGGTCTACAATGAGCAGTTCTTC	CASSYSRVYNEQFF
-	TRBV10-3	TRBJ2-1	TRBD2	TGTGCCATCAGTGAGTCGCCCCCCAGCGGGGGGGTTAACAATGAGCAGTTCTTC	CAISESPPSGGVNNEQFF